Below, 18 T cell receptor beta chains from the same sample are listed, as sequenced in a study of T cell clonotyping in hematopoietic cell transplantation. The data were produced by immunoSEQ multiplex PCR, yet TCRdb's version contains in-frame clones alone and is incomplete. The table includes roughly 40,000 clones, 94% detected once. Sequencing was done on a sample of peripheral blood mononuclear cells. Receptors originate from a woman between 45 and 60 years old in good health. Some clones in this sample may be carry-over from other donors' samples.

In its sample, this clone was seen a few times. The chain uses TRBV14 and TRBJ1-4; D ambiguous. CDR1 is SGHDN, CDR2 FVKESK, per germline. There are 12 residues in the CDR3. Trimming stripped 1 base from V and 11 bases from J, with 8 bases between. CDR3 region: CASSQVGGKLFF. The CDR3 bases are TGTGCCAGCAGCCAAGTTGGTGGTAAACTGTTTTTT.

V and J are TRBV10-1 and TRBJ2-3, with 16 positions matching TRBD2. The CDR3 consists of 18 residues. The V gene's germline CDR1 is WNHNN and CDR2 SYGVQD (reference sequence). V lost 6 bases and J lost 2; bases outside the gene matches: 8. The CDR3 loop is CASSVPGLAGGSTDTQYF. Here the CDR3 DNA reads TGCGCCAGCAGCGTCCCGGGACTAGCGGGGGGGTCCACAGATACGCAGTATTTT.

This chain links TRBV2 with TRBJ2-5; 15 bases match TRBD2. V lost 4 bases and J lost 1; bases outside the gene matches: 1. This CDR3 spans 16 amino acids. Germline lookup yields CDR1 SNHLY and CDR2 FYNNEI. CDR3 coding DNA: TGTGCCAGCAGTGTGGGACTAGCGGGGGGCCAAGAGACCCAGTACTTC. This translates into CASSVGLAGGQETQYF. The full variable domain, completed using reference TRBV2 and TRBJ2-5, is EPEVTQTPSHQVTQMGQEVILRCVPISNHLYFYWYRQILGQKVEFLVSFYNNEISEKSEIFDDQFSVERPDGSNFTLKIRSTKLEDSAMYFCASSVGLAGGQETQYFGPGTRLLVL.

The CDR3 region has the DNA TGTGCCAGCAGTGAAAGGTGGATGCGACAGCCCGGCGAGACCCAGTACTTC. The encoded protein is CASSERWMRQPGETQYF. This chain links TRBV25-1 with TRBJ2-5; possibly TRBD1 for D (5 bases). The CDR3 spans 17 residues. V lost 2 bases and J 5 bases, leaving 21 bases between the germline ends. Germline values: CDR1 MGHDK, CDR2 SYGVNS.

This sequence joins TRBV28 and TRBJ2-2, with TRBD1 identical over 9 bases. The CDR3 extends over 15 amino acids. Germline V gene sequence: CDR1 MDHEN, CDR2 SYDVKM. J lost 5 bases, V lost 6 bases, and 7 bases had no gene match. CDR3 amino acids: CASRGTGKITGELFF. DNA of the CDR3: TGTGCCAGCAGAGGGACAGGGAAGATTACCGGGGAGCTGTTTTTT. Complete variable domain (other parts from reference TRBV28 and TRBJ2-2): DVKVTQSSRYLVKRTGEKVFLECVQDMDHENMFWYRQDPGLGLRLIYFSYDVKMKEKGDIPEGYSVSREKKERFSLILESASTNQTSMYLCASRGTGKITGELFFGEGSRLTVL.

A few counts support this clone. This rearrangement joins TRBV6-5 to TRBJ1-3; possibly TRBD1 for D (6 bases). V lost 4 bases and J lost 2, with 9 bases in between. Germline V gene lookup returns CDR1 MNHEY and CDR2 SVGAGI. The CDR3 contains 14 residues. CDR3 region: CASSSRGAGNTIYF. CDR3 coding DNA: TGTGCCAGCAGTTCCAGGGGCGCTGGAAACACCATATATTTT.

The chain has TRBV9 and TRBJ2-3; no reliable D call. V lost 0 bases to trimming and J lost 2 bases, with 7 bases between them. This CDR3 has 14 residues. Germline assignment: CDR1 SGDLS and CDR2 YYNGEE. CDR3 sequence reads: CASSVDSYTDTQYF. The CDR3, as DNA: TGTGCCAGCAGCGTAGACTCTTACACAGATACGCAGTATTTT.

This chain connects TRBV7-2 to TRBJ2-7; D remains unclear. The CDR3 spans 11 residues. The ends were cut back, 5 bases at V and 13 bases at J, with 15 bases in the middle. Germline values: CDR1 SGHTA, CDR2 FQGNSA. In DNA form, the CDR3 reads TGTGCCAGCAGCCCAGCCTCCCCTCTTTACTTC. Its translation: CASSPASPLYF.

J is TRBJ2-5 and V is TRBV2; 7 bases agree with TRBD2. The germline V gene has CDR1 SNHLY and CDR2 FYNNEI. Unmatched junction bases numbered 5, after V lost 6 bases and J lost 4 bases. The CDR3 spans 13 residues. The CDR3 sequence is CASSSSGVETQYF. CDR3 nucleotides: TGTGCCAGCAGCTCAAGCGGGGTAGAGACCCAGTACTTC.

Comment on this clone: A read error may account for a junction end that differs from germline. The chain uses TRBV5-1 and TRBJ2-5, with D possibly matching TRBD2 (5 bases). The CDR3 extends over 14 amino acids. CDR1 is SGHRS and CDR2 is YFSETQ in the germline V gene. The CDR3 sequence is CARSKVRGRETQYF. CDR3 coding DNA: TGCGCCCGCAGCAAAGTACGGGGTCGGGAGACCCAGTACTTC.

This chain uses TRBV2 with TRBJ2-3; D may be TRBD1 (5 bases). The length of the CDR3 is 17 residues. V lost 6 bases and J lost 2, with 21 bases in between. Germline-derived CDR1 and CDR2 are SNHLY and FYNNEI. In nucleotides, the CDR3 is TGTGCCAGCAGCCTCGAGCAGGGTGGGTCGCCCACAGATACGCAGTATTTT. This sequence encodes CASSLEQGGSPTDTQYF.

The rearrangement joins TRBV11-2 to TRBJ1-2; D is uncertain. This CDR3 region has 15 residues. V shed 8 bases and J shed 0 bases, with 16 bases lying between them. Germline V gene data show CDR1 as SGHAT and CDR2 as FQNNGV. The CDR3 DNA is TGTGCCAGCGCCGAAGCGGCAGCAGCTAACTATGGCTACACCTTC. It specifies CASAEAAAANYGYTF. The variable domain in full, completed from reference TRBV11-2 and TRBJ1-2, reads EAGVAQSPRYKIIEKRQSVAFWCNPISGHATLYWYQQILGQGPKLLIQFQNNGVVDDSQLPKDRFSAERLKGVDSTLKIQPAKLEDSAVYLCASAEAAAANYGYTFGSGTRLTVV.

The chain joins TRBV4-1 to TRBJ2-1; possible D gene TRBD1, 6 bases. V lost 0 bases, J lost 5 bases, and 11 bases lay in between. The CDR3 covers 15 residues. CDR1 is MGHRA, CDR2 YSYEKL, per germline. CDR3 DNA sequence: TGCGCCAGCAGCCAAGATCCGGACAGTCACAATGAGCAGTTCTTC. This translates into CASSQDPDSHNEQFF.

This chain links TRBV30 with TRBJ1-2, with D unresolved. The V and J ends lost 3 bases and 8 bases respectively, with 13 bases between them. The CDR3 runs to 12 residues. Germline V gene data show CDR1 as GTSNPN and CDR2 as SVGIG (reference sequence). This CDR3 is CAWSSTVGGYTF. CDR3 nucleotide sequence: TGTGCCTGGAGCTCTACGGTGGGGGGCTACACCTTC.

In DNA, the CDR3 is TGCGCCAGCAGTCAATTGTCACAGCCTACCACAGATACGCAGTATTTT. Amino acid sequence: CASSQLSQPTTDTQYF. The chain joins TRBV23-1 to TRBJ2-3; D gene uncertain. TRBV23-1 is known as an ORF, though its function is uncertain. V was clipped by 1 base and J by 2 bases, with 13 bases between them. This CDR3 is built from 16 residues.

V usage is TRBV29-1 and J usage is TRBJ2-3, with TRBD2 matching over 13 bases. Trimming removed 4 bases from V and 4 bases from J; junction bases left unmatched: 5. In germline, CDR1 is SQVTM, CDR2 ANQGSEA. The CDR3 is 15 residues long. In DNA form, the CDR3 reads TGCAGCGTTGGGACTAGCGGGGGCCTGGCAGATACGCAGTATTTT. Translating gives CSVGTSGGLADTQYF.

The chain joins TRBV7-3 to TRBJ2-5; TRBD2 aligns across 8 bases. CDR1 is SGHTA, CDR2 FQGTGA, per germline. This CDR3 has 17 amino acids. Trimming removed 3 bases from V and 4 bases from J; junction bases left unmatched: 13. CDR3 amino acids: CASSLGSGVQSGETQYF. In DNA, the CDR3 is TGTGCCAGCAGCTTGGGTAGCGGGGTGCAATCAGGAGAGACCCAGTACTTC.

The genes are TRBV7-9 and TRBJ1-3; D not resolved. V was trimmed by 5 bases and J by 4 bases, leaving 9 bases between them. Germline CDR1 reads SEHNR; CDR2 reads FQNEAQ (reference sequence). This CDR3 contains 13 residues. The CDR3 DNA is TGTGCCAGCAGCCGAGGGCCAGGAAACACCATATATTTT. This codes for CASSRGPGNTIYF. Supplemented by reference TRBV7-9 and TRBJ1-3, the full variable domain reads DTGVSQNPRHKITKRGQNVTFRCDPISEHNRLYWYRQTLGQGPEFLTYFQNEAQLEKSRLLSDRFSAERPKGSFSTLEIQRTEQGDSAMYLCASSRGPGNTIYFGEGSWLTVV.